Below are 24 T cell receptor beta chains sequenced from a single sample in a study of T-cell memory formation after mild COVID-19. TCRdb reanalysed the 5' RACE reads using MiXCR and keeps one entry per CDR3 protein. The table includes approximately 400,000 distinct CDR3 sequences, roughly 17% detected once. The material sequenced was PBMCs or a T cell subset sorted from them (not recorded which). The receptor set was obtained from a man aged 18 to 29 who had mild COVID-19 (a few samples of this study predate the infection). Cell type and time point are not known.

The chain carries TRBV3-2 and TRBJ2-3; TRBD1, the table's D call, lacks a check against the DNA. TRBV3-2 is noted as a pseudogene. The CDR3 covers 16 residues. For the CDR3, the DNA is TGTGCCAGCAGCCAAACGGACAGGGAGGGAACAGATACGCAGTATTTT. This encodes CASSQTDREGTDTQYF.

The chain has TRBV6-5 and TRBJ2-2, with no clear D. The CDR3 covers 13 residues. The germline CDR1 and CDR2 sequences are MNHEY and SVGAGI. V dropped 6 bases and J dropped 6 bases, with 11 bases sitting between them. The CDR3 nucleotides read TGTGCCAGCAGGGAATCTAATCCCGGGGAGCTGTTTTTT. Translating gives CASRESNPGELFF.

The chain couples TRBV4-3 to TRBJ1-2; D is unclear. The CDR3 has 15 amino acids. CDR1 is LGHNA, CDR2 YSLEER, per germline. V dropped 0 bases and J dropped 3 bases, with 11 bases sitting between them. The CDR3 is CASSQDRAPYYGYTF. The CDR3 coding sequence is TGCGCCAGCAGCCAAGATCGGGCACCTTACTATGGCTACACCTTC.

This clonotype has a handful of counts. The chain has TRBV4-3 and TRBJ2-6; 7 bases match TRBD1. The CDR3 is made up of 17 amino acids. Per the germline V gene, CDR1 is LGHNA and CDR2 is YSLEER. V dropped 3 bases and J dropped 0; count of bases not matched to a gene: 5. The CDR3, as DNA: TGCGCCAGCAGCCAGAGCAGGGGGAACTCTGGGGCCAACGTCCTGACTTTC. Translated: CASSQSRGNSGANVLTF.

This clonotype was seen a few times. The chain carries TRBV7-6 and TRBJ2-2, with 7 bases lining up with TRBD1. The CDR3 has 17 residues. V dropped 5 bases and J dropped 5; count of bases not matched to a gene: 14. Germline values: CDR1 SGHVS, CDR2 FNYEAQ. The CDR3 sequence: CASSPKNRGRGTGELFF. CDR3 DNA sequence: TGTGCCAGCAGCCCCAAGAACAGGGGCAGGGGTACCGGGGAGCTGTTTTTT. The variable domain in full, with the rest retrieved from reference TRBV7-6 and TRBJ2-2, is GAGVSQSPRYKVTKRGQDVALRCDPISGHVSLYWYRQALGQGPEFLTYFNYEAQQDKSGLPNDRFSAERPEGSISTLTIQRTEQRDSAMYRCASSPKNRGRGTGELFFGEGSRLTVL.

V usage is TRBV15 and J usage is TRBJ1-4; perhaps TRBD1 as D (6 bases). Germline values: CDR1 LNHNV, CDR2 YYDKDF (reference sequence). V was clipped by 6 bases and J by 4 bases, with 12 bases between them. The CDR3 totals 14 residues. The CDR3 loop reads CATRNRAFNEKLFF. CDR3 nucleotide sequence: TGTGCCACCAGGAACAGGGCCTTTAATGAAAAACTGTTTTTT.

The chain links TRBV5-6 to TRBJ1-5; 7 bases are shared with TRBD1. J was trimmed by 7 bases and V by 1 base; bases with no gene match: 17. Germline CDR1 and CDR2: SGHDT and YYEEEE. CDR3 size: 18 residues. The CDR3 DNA follows: TGTGCCAGCAGCTTGTATGACGGGGTCGAAGGGGGCCAACAGCCCCAGCATTTT. It encodes CASSLYDGVEGGQQPQHF.

The V call is TRBV20-1, the J call TRBJ1-2; 7 bases fit TRBD1. Germline-derived CDR1 and CDR2 are DFQATT and SNEGSKA (reference sequence). Trimming at V came to 5 bases and at J to 6 bases, leaving 21 bases not matched to a gene. The CDR3 sequence is 17 residues long. This CDR3 reads CSAWTVAWAGGSDGYTF. In nucleotides, the CDR3 is TGCAGTGCTTGGACCGTAGCCTGGGCAGGGGGTAGCGATGGCTACACCTTC.

This clonotype was seen only once. The gene calls are TRBV5-6 and TRBJ2-6; 7 nucleotides align to TRBD2. This CDR3 spans 18 amino acids. Germline trimming cut 2 bases from V and 0 bases from J; bases unmatched to any gene: 8. In germline, CDR1 is SGHDT, CDR2 YYEEEE. The CDR3 region is CASSFLLAWFSGANVLTF. In DNA form, the CDR3 reads TGTGCCAGCAGCTTCTTACTAGCGTGGTTCTCTGGGGCCAACGTCCTGACTTTC.

This clonotype has just a few counts. V gene TRBV25-1 combines with J gene TRBJ2-5; D call uncertain. V lost 3 bases and J lost 1, with 6 bases in between. Germline lookup yields CDR1 MGHDK and CDR2 SYGVNS. This CDR3 region has 13 residues. The CDR3 DNA follows: TGTGCCAGCAGTGAGTGGGGCCAAGAGACCCAGTACTTC. This codes for CASSEWGQETQYF.

The CDR3 reads CASSRNPTDTQYF. The CDR3 region has the DNA TGTGCCAGCAGCCGTAACCCCACAGATACGCAGTATTTT. The chain is built from TRBV6-5 and TRBJ2-3; D unclear. V lost 6 bases and J lost 2, with 9 bases in between. This CDR3 region has 13 residues. From germline, CDR1 is MNHEY and CDR2 SVGAGI.

V usage is TRBV7-9 and J usage is TRBJ2-2, with TRBD1 matching 9 bases. CDR1 SEHNR and CDR2 FQNEAQ come from the germline V gene (reference sequence). The CDR3 is 20 amino acids. The V segment lost 5 bases and the J segment 6 bases; nucleotides outside the gene matches: 22. CDR3 bases: TGTGCCAGCAGCGACTATCGGGACAGGGCGGATCGGTGGGTCCCCGGGGAGCTGTTTTTT. Encoded protein: CASSDYRDRADRWVPGELFF. Full variable domain (missing parts from reference TRBV7-9 and TRBJ2-2): DTGVSQNPRHKITKRGQNVTFRCDPISEHNRLYWYRQTLGQGPEFLTYFQNEAQLEKSRLLSDRFSAERPKGSFSTLEIQRTEQGDSAMYLCASSDYRDRADRWVPGELFFGEGSRLTVL.

This clonotype was recorded a few times. V and J are TRBV27 and TRBJ1-1, with D hard to call. Trimming took 6 bases from V and 4 from J, leaving 24 bases between them. CDR3 length: 17 amino acids. Germline V gene data show CDR1 as MNHEY and CDR2 as SMNVEV (reference sequence). CDR3 sequence (DNA): TGTGCCAGCAGCCTGTTTAATCCCGCCCGGGGTGGCACTGAAGCTTTCTTT. Translating gives CASSLFNPARGGTEAFF.

The chain joins TRBV4-3 to TRBJ2-2, with 8 bases identical to TRBD2. V gave up 1 base and J gave up 6 bases; unmatched junction bases: 7. Germline V gene lookup returns CDR1 LGHNA and CDR2 YSLEER. The CDR3 consists of 16 residues. For the CDR3, the DNA is TGCGCCAGCAGCCAAGTCGCGGGGGGCGGACCCGGGGAGCTGTTTTTT. Its protein is CASSQVAGGGPGELFF.

The sample holds a few counts of this clonotype. The chain combines TRBV29-1 with TRBJ1-1; D gene ambiguous. V was cut by 0 bases and J by 4 bases, with 12 bases left in between. The CDR3 is made up of 14 amino acids. CDR1 is SQVTM, CDR2 ANQGSEA, per germline. CDR3 amino acids: CSVEDRPSGTEAFF. CDR3 bases: TGCAGCGTTGAAGATCGTCCCTCCGGCACTGAAGCTTTCTTT.

The CDR3 DNA sequence: TGTGCCAGCAGTTTGACCCCAGGGTCCGATACGCAGTATTTT. Protein product: CASSLTPGSDTQYF. This chain links TRBV12-3 or TRBV12-4 with TRBJ2-3; TRBD1 is a possible D gene (5 bases). V was shortened by 3 bases and J by 6 bases, with 13 bases between the two germline ends. The CDR3 contains 14 residues.

This sequence joins TRBV4-2 and TRBJ1-6, with a tentative D call TRBD1 (6 bases). Trimming stripped 4 bases from V and 5 bases from J, with 18 bases between. The CDR3 is 17 residues long. Germline loops: CDR1 LGHNA, CDR2 YNFKEQ. The CDR3 bases are TGTGCCAGCAGCCCGGGGGGGGGCTTAGCCCATAATTCACCCCTCCACTTT. As protein: CASSPGGGLAHNSPLHF.

This clonotype turned up a few times. This sequence joins TRBV27 and TRBJ2-6, with no clear D. Germline V gene sequence: CDR1 MNHEY, CDR2 SMNVEV (reference sequence). The CDR3 is 16 amino acids. Trimming left V 6 bases short and J 0 bases short, with 12 bases between. The CDR3 spells CASSPVPGSGANVLTF. Written as DNA, the CDR3 is TGTGCCAGCAGCCCAGTTCCCGGCTCTGGGGCCAACGTCCTGACTTTC.

The chain links TRBV29-1 to TRBJ2-3; TRBD2 matches at 9 bases. J gave up 0 bases and V 2 bases, and 3 bases lay outside the gene matches. This CDR3 has 15 residues. Germline-derived CDR1 and CDR2 are SQVTM and ANQGSEA. CDR3 DNA sequence: TGCAGCGTTGAACTAGCGGGGCCAAGCACAGATACGCAGTATTTT. This gives the protein CSVELAGPSTDTQYF.

The chain has TRBV28 and TRBJ1-4; no clear D. Germline values: CDR1 MDHEN, CDR2 SYDVKM. This CDR3 contains 16 residues. V was pared by 5 bases and J by 0 bases, with 13 bases between. The CDR3 DNA reads as TGTGCCAGCAGTCTAGAGGGTTCAGCAACTAATGAAAAACTGTTTTTT. Translated: CASSLEGSATNEKLFF.

The chain combines TRBV18 with TRBJ2-7; D is unclear. Germline V gene sequence: CDR1 KGHSH, CDR2 LQKENI. The V gene lost 2 bases and the J gene lost 1 base, with 9 bases spanning the gap. The CDR3 is 14 amino acids. CDR3 in DNA: TGTGCCAGCTCACCATTGGGCTTTTCCTACGAGCAGTACTTC. It codes for CASSPLGFSYEQYF.

The chain combines TRBV7-9 with TRBJ2-5; D unclear. The germline gives CDR1 SEHNR, CDR2 FQNEAQ (reference sequence). The length of the CDR3 is 14 residues. V lost 1 base to trimming and J lost 1 base, with 7 bases between them. Here the CDR3 DNA reads TGTGCCAGCAGCTTAGTAATGGCCCAAGAGACCCAGTACTTC. Its translation: CASSLVMAQETQYF. Full variable domain (outside the CDR3, taken from reference TRBV7-9 and TRBJ2-5): DTGVSQNPRHKITKRGQNVTFRCDPISEHNRLYWYRQTLGQGPEFLTYFQNEAQLEKSRLLSDRFSAERPKGSFSTLEIQRTEQGDSAMYLCASSLVMAQETQYFGPGTRLLVL.

This clonotype came up a few times. V usage is TRBV5-4 and J usage is TRBJ2-3; no reliable D call. CDR1 and CDR2 from the germline V gene are SGHNT and YYREEE (reference sequence). The CDR3 length is 14 residues. The V end lost 4 bases, the J end lost 1 base, and 10 bases lay between the germline ends. In DNA form, the CDR3 reads TGTGCCAGCAGCCCCGAGGCGGGCACAGATACGCAGTATTTT. Its protein product is CASSPEAGTDTQYF.

The chain joins TRBV29-1 to TRBJ2-2; 8 bases map to TRBD2. From germline, CDR1 is SQVTM and CDR2 ANQGSEA. CDR3 length: 14 residues. The junction had 7 bases not matched to a gene; V was cut back by 6 bases and J by 4 bases. The CDR3 coding sequence is TGCAGCGTCCGGGGCGGGGGGCTCACCGGGGAGCTGTTTTTT. Translating it yields CSVRGGGLTGELFF.